A selection of T cell receptor beta chains follows, all from one sample in a study of CD8 T cells in Susac syndrome. TCRdb fed the immunoSEQ multiplex PCR reads into MiXCR, producing one record per CDR3 protein. The sample has hundreds of thousands of distinct CDR3 sequences; about 82% are singletons. Sequenced material: CD8+ T cells from PBMCs. These TCRs come from a human donor with multiple sclerosis. CDR3s leave out the opening cysteine and the closing phenylalanine or tryptophan. Each record gives: V gene, J gene, clone size, CDR3 protein. Clone size, where shown, is once, few, many, or a class for clones that have expanded.

>TRBV7-9|TRBJ2-7|-
ASSLAPDRYEQY
>TRBV7-9|TRBJ1-1|-
ASSLDSGSPAGLEAF
>TRBV7-2|TRBJ2-4|once
ASSQTLGYGTKNIQY
>TRBV27|TRBJ2-1|-
ASSFYGNEQF
>TRBV6-5|TRBJ2-2|-
ASSYPRQGGTGELF
>TRBV5-6|TRBJ2-1|-
ASSQQRKGQGDVGIPPYNEQF
>TRBV28|TRBJ2-2|few
ASSLEGAGGELF
>TRBV7-4|TRBJ2-2|-
ASSKTGENTGELF
>TRBV4-3|TRBJ2-7|once
ASSQETGTDFYEQY
>TRBV28|TRBJ2-7|-
ASSYWDSSSYEQY
>TRBV27|TRBJ2-1|few
ASQREDAYNEQF
>TRBV11-2|TRBJ2-1|-
ASSLGGSLNEQF
>TRBV20-1|TRBJ2-7|-
SARGEFYEQY
>TRBV9|TRBJ2-7|-
ASSPGGQLYEQY
>TRBV5-1|TRBJ2-6|-
ASSSGVAGRESSGANVLT